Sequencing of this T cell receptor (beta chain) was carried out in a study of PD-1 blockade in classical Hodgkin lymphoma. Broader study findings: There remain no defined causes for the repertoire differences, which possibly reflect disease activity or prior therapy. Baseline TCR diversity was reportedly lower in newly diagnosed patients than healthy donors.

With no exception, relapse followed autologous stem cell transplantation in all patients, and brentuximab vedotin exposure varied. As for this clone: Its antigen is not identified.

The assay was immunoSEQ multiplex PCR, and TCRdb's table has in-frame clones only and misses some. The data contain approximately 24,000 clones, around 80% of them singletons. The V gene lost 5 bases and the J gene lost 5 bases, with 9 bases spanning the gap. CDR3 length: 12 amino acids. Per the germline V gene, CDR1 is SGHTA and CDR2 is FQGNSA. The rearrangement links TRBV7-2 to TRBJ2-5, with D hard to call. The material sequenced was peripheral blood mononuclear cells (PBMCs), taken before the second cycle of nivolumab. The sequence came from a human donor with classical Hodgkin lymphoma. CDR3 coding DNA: TGTGCCAGCAGCAGGCCTTGGGAGACCCAGTACTTC. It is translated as CASSRPWETQYF. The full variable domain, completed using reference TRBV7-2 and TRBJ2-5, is GAGVSQSPSNKVTEKGKDVELRCDPISGHTALYWYRQSLGQGLEFLIYFQGNSAPDKSGLPSDRFSAERTGGSVSTLTIQRTQQEDSAVYLCASSRPWETQYFGPGTRLLVL.